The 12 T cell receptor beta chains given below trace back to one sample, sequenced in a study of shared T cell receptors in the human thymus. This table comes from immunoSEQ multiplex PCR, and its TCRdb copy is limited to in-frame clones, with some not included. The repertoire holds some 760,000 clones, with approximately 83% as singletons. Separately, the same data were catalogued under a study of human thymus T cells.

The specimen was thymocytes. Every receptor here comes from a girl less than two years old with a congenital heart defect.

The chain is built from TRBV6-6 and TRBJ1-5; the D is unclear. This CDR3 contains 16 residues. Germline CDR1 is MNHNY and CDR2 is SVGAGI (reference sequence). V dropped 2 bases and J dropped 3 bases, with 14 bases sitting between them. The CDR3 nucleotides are TGTGCCAGCAGTTACATCAGGCCCTTAATCAATCAGCCCCAGCATTTT. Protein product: CASSYIRPLINQPQHF.

CDR3 DNA: TGTGCCAGCAGCCCTGACAGGGAGAATGAAAAACTGTTTTTT. It is translated as CASSPDRENEKLFF. The chain carries TRBV9 and TRBJ1-4, with TRBD1 identical over 7 bases. The CDR3 runs 14 residues. After removal of 4 bases from V and 5 bases from J, the junction contained 5 bases not matched to a gene. From germline, CDR1 is SGDLS and CDR2 YYNGEE. Full variable domain (missing parts from reference TRBV9 and TRBJ1-4): DSGVTQTPKHLITATGQRVTLRCSPRSGDLSVYWYQQSLDQGLQFLIQYYNGEERAKGNILERFSAQQFPDLHSELNLSSLELGDSALYFCASSPDRENEKLFFGSGTQLSVL.

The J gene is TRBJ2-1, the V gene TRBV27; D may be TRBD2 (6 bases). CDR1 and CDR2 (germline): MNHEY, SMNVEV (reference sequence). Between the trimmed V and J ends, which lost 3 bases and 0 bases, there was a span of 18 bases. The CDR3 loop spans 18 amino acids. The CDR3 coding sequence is TGTGCCAGCAGTTTTCGAAGGGGCGGGGTGAGCTCCTACAATGAGCAGTTCTTC. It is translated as CASSFRRGGVSSYNEQFF.

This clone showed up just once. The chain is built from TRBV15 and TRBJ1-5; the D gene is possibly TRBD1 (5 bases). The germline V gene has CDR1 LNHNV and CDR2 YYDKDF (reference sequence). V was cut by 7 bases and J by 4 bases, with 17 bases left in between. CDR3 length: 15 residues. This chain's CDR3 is CATTPRRGPNQPQHF. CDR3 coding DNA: TGTGCCACCACCCCAAGGAGGGGTCCAAATCAGCCCCAGCATTTT.

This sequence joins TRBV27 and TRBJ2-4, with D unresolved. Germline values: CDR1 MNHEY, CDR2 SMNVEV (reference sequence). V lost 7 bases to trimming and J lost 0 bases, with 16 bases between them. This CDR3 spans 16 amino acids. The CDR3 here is CASTPRVELAKNIQYF. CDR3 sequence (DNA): TGTGCCAGCACCCCCCGAGTGGAGCTAGCCAAAAACATTCAGTACTTC.

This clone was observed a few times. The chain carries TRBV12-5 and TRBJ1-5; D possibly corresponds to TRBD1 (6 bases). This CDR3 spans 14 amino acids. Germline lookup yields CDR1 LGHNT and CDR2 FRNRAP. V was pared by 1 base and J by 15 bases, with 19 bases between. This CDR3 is CASGLGSGQAPSHF. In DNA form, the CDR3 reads TGTGCTAGTGGTTTGGGTTCGGGACAAGCCCCCTCGCATTTT.

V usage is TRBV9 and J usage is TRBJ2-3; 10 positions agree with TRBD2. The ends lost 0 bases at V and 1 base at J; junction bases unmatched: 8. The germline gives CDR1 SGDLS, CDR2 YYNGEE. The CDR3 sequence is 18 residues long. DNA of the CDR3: TGTGCCAGCAGCGTAGCGAGCGGGGGGGCCCCCGGCACAGATACGCAGTATTTT. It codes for CASSVASGGAPGTDTQYF.

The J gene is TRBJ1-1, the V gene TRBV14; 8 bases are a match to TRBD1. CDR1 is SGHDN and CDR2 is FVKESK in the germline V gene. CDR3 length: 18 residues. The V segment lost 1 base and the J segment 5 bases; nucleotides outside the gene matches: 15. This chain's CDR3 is CASSQADRASRKATEAFF. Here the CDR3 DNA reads TGTGCCAGCAGCCAAGCGGACAGGGCCTCTCGGAAGGCGACTGAAGCTTTCTTT.

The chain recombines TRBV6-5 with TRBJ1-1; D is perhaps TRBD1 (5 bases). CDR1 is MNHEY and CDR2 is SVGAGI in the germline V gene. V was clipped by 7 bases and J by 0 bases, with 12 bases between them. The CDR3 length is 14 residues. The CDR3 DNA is TGTGCCAGCACGAACGACAGTTTGAACACTGAAGCTTTCTTT. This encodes CASTNDSLNTEAFF.

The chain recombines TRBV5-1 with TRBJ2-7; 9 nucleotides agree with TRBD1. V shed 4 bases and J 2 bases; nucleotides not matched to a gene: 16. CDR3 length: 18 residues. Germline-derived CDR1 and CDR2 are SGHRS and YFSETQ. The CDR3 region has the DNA TGCGCCAGCAGCGGTCGCCGGTTGGGGGACAGGGCCCCCTACGAGCAGTACTTC. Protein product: CASSGRRLGDRAPYEQYF.

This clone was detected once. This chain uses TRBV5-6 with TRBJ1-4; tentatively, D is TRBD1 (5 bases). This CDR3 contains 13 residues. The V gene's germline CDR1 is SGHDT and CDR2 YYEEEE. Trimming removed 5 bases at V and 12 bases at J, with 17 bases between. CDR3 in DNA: TGTGCCAGCAGTCACCGACAGCCTAGAGAACTGTTTTTT. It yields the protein CASSHRQPRELFF.

As DNA, the CDR3 is TGTGCCAGCAGCTCGGGACAGGGAATGCATGGCTACACCTTC. Its translation: CASSSGQGMHGYTF. The gene calls are TRBV7-9 and TRBJ1-2, with 9 bases that match TRBD1. With V trimmed by 4 bases and J by 6 bases, 6 bases remained unmatched. The germline gives CDR1 SEHNR, CDR2 FQNEAQ (reference sequence). CDR3 length equals 14 residues.